These 15 T cell receptor beta chains originate from one sample sequenced in a study of human T cells and chemical hapten exposure. Each CDR3 protein gets one entry after TCRdb re-called the RACE reads with MiXCR. The table has fewer than 100,000 distinct CDR3 sequences, roughly 10% seen once. Time point specified: patch test 2, 6 weeks after DPC sensitization. As to treatment: therapeutic diphenylcyclopropenone sensitization with weekly scalp DPC. The sample here was whole blood, taken in connection with sensitization to the hapten diphenylcyclopropenone (DPC). The receptors here all came from a man younger than 35 with alopecia areata. Some clones in this sample may be carry-over from other donors' samples.

There are a few counts of this clonotype. This sequence joins TRBV27 and TRBJ2-1, with TRBD1 matching 7 bases. Germline V gene lookup returns CDR1 MNHEY and CDR2 SMNVEV (reference sequence). The CDR3 consists of 16 residues. V dropped 4 bases and J dropped 5; count of bases not matched to a gene: 11. DNA for the CDR3: TGTGCCAGCAGTTCACCTAGGACAGGCTACCACAATGAGCAGTTCTTC. Translation gives CASSSPRTGYHNEQFF.

This clonotype was counted ten times or more. The chain uses TRBV14 and TRBJ2-7, with D possibly being TRBD2 (6 bases). The CDR3 length is 14 residues. The germline gives CDR1 SGHDN, CDR2 FVKESK. Deletions cut 9 bases from V and 4 bases from J, with 19 bases between. The CDR3 loop reads CASKFSSAGYEQYF. CDR3 DNA: TGTGCCAGTAAATTTTCTAGCGCGGGGTACGAGCAGTACTTC. The full variable domain, its missing parts supplied by reference TRBV14 and TRBJ2-7, is EAGVTQFPSHSVIEKGQTVTLRCDPISGHDNLYWYRRVMGKEIKFLLHFVKESKQDESGMPNNRFLAERTGGTYSTLKVQPAELEDSGVYFCASKFSSAGYEQYFGPGTRLTVT.

The rearrangement uses TRBV10-3 and TRBJ1-1, with D hard to call. The germline gives CDR1 ENHRY, CDR2 SYGVKD. This CDR3 region has 13 residues. Trimming took off 6 bases at V and 1 base at J, with 9 bases between the two ends. CDR3 protein: CAIRDGRNTEAFF. CDR3 coding DNA: TGTGCCATCAGGGACGGGCGGAACACTGAAGCTTTCTTT.

The rearrangement links TRBV28 to TRBJ1-4, with D unresolved. Germline V CDR1 and CDR2: MDHEN, SYDVKM. V was pared by 5 bases and J by 8 bases, with 12 bases between. CDR3 length equals 13 residues. The CDR3 nucleotides read TGTGCCAGCAGTGGAGAAAGGAGAGAAAAACTGTTTTTT. Its protein is CASSGERREKLFF.

Many counts were recorded for this clonotype. The chain has TRBV29-1 and TRBJ2-5; D unclear. Germline V lookup: CDR1 SQVTM, CDR2 ANQGSEA. V was pared by 6 bases and J by 5 bases, with 4 bases between. The CDR3 loop spans 9 amino acids. CDR3 residues: CSVKETQYF. CDR3 sequence (DNA): TGCAGCGTAAAGGAGACCCAGTACTTC.

This clonotype was recorded a few times. The genes are TRBV20-1 and TRBJ2-5; 10 bases match TRBD2. The CDR3 loop spans 13 amino acids. Per the germline V gene, CDR1 is DFQATT and CDR2 is SNEGSKA (reference sequence). Losses at the gene ends were 5 bases for V and 6 bases for J; bases not matched to a gene: 6. The CDR3, as DNA: TGCAGTGCTCAGCGGGGGGGCGCAAAGACCCAGTACTTC. The encoded protein is CSAQRGGAKTQYF.

This clonotype has ten or more counts. This chain links TRBV5-5 with TRBJ1-4; possible D gene TRBD1, 5 bases. Germline CDR1 is SGHKS and CDR2 is YYEKEE (reference sequence). With 0 bases removed from V and 0 bases from J, the gap between germline ends came to 12 bases. The CDR3 contains 17 residues. The CDR3 loop reads CASSLDRGTATNEKLFF. CDR3 in DNA: TGTGCCAGCAGCTTGGATCGGGGGACGGCAACTAATGAAAAACTGTTTTTT.

This clonotype was seen many times. The V call is TRBV19, the J call TRBJ2-3; D is uncertain. The V end lost 5 bases, the J end lost 9 bases, and 12 bases lay between the germline ends. CDR1 LNHDA and CDR2 SQIVND come from the germline V gene (reference sequence). The CDR3 extends over 12 amino acids. CDR3 in DNA: TGTGCCAGTAGTCTCCGAGGCCCCACGCAGTATTTT. Its translation: CASSLRGPTQYF.

The V gene is TRBV10-2, the J gene TRBJ2-1; TRBD2 matches 11 bases. The CDR3 length is 14 residues. V was clipped by 8 bases and J by 6 bases; unmatched bases: 6. The germline V gene has CDR1 WSHSY and CDR2 SAAADI. CDR3 in DNA: TGCGCCAGCTTAGTCGGGACTAGCGGCAATGAGCAGTTCTTC. Its protein product is CASLVGTSGNEQFF.

This clonotype appeared many times. V usage is TRBV6-2 or TRBV6-3 and J usage is TRBJ2-7, with D perhaps matching TRBD1 or TRBD2 (5 bases each). Deletions cut 5 bases from V and 4 bases from J, with 15 bases between. The CDR3 runs 14 residues. The V gene's germline CDR1 is MNHEY and CDR2 SVGEGT. DNA for the CDR3: TGTGCCAGCAGTCCTCTGGGACCGAGATACGAGCAGTACTTC. It yields the protein CASSPLGPRYEQYF.

This clonotype occurred a few times. The rearrangement joins TRBV9 to TRBJ2-2; D ambiguous. CDR1 and CDR2 from the germline V gene are SGDLS and YYNGEE. The ends were cut back, 0 bases at V and 3 bases at J, with 6 bases in the middle. The CDR3 extends over 14 amino acids. The CDR3 here is CASSVAPDTGELFF. In DNA form, the CDR3 reads TGTGCCAGCAGCGTAGCCCCAGACACCGGGGAGCTGTTTTTT.

The V gene is TRBV6-2 or TRBV6-3, the J gene TRBJ1-6; 9 bases align to TRBD1. Germline CDR1 MNHEY, CDR2 SVGEGT. The CDR3 runs 16 residues. V lost 6 bases, J lost 8 bases, and 11 bases stayed unmatched. The CDR3 nucleotides read TGTGCCAGCAGCCCTTGGACAGGGGATTGGGATTCACCCCTCCACTTT. Translated, it gives CASSPWTGDWDSPLHF.

This sequence joins TRBV28 and TRBJ2-5; 8 positions match TRBD2. J was trimmed by 6 bases and V by 5 bases; bases with no gene match: 11. CDR1 is MDHEN, CDR2 SYDVKM, per germline. This CDR3 has 15 amino acids. Here the CDR3 reads CASSDPGLEVQTQYF. In nucleotides, the CDR3 is TGTGCCAGCAGTGATCCGGGACTAGAAGTGCAGACCCAGTACTTC. Together with reference TRBV28 and TRBJ2-5, the CDR3 gives the full variable domain: DVKVTQSSRYLVKRTGEKVFLECVQDMDHENMFWYRQDPGLGLRLIYFSYDVKMKEKGDIPEGYSVSREKKERFSLILESASTNQTSMYLCASSDPGLEVQTQYFGPGTRLLVL.

This sequence joins TRBV7-9 and TRBJ2-5; 8 bases map to TRBD1. In germline, CDR1 is SEHNR, CDR2 FQNEAQ (reference sequence). V lost 10 bases and J lost 4; bases outside the gene matches: 17. CDR3 length: 16 residues. The CDR3 nucleotides are TGTGCCACTGATGACAGGGGCGAGAAGAGGGGAGAGACCCAGTACTTC. As protein: CATDDRGEKRGETQYF. The full variable domain, completed using reference TRBV7-9 and TRBJ2-5, is DTGVSQNPRHKITKRGQNVTFRCDPISEHNRLYWYRQTLGQGPEFLTYFQNEAQLEKSRLLSDRFSAERPKGSFSTLEIQRTEQGDSAMYLCATDDRGEKRGETQYFGPGTRLLVL.

The V gene is TRBV4-1, the J gene TRBJ1-1; the D gene is possibly TRBD1 (6 bases). Trimming shortened V by 1 base and J by 1 base, and 13 bases separated the two germline ends. This CDR3 is built from 16 residues. Germline V gene lookup returns CDR1 MGHRA and CDR2 YSYEKL. The CDR3 DNA reads TGCGCCAGCAGCCAAGTTAGGGACACTACGAACACTGAAGCTTTCTTT. It yields the protein CASSQVRDTTNTEAFF.